Below, 11 T cell receptor beta chains from the same sample are listed, as sequenced in a study of OX40 agonist ivuxolimab in advanced cancers. TCRdb's copy holds only in-frame clones and misses some; the assay was immunoSEQ multiplex PCR. Of about 53,000 clones in the sample, approximately 91% are singletons; the top ten hold around 1.5%. Here the sequenced sample was CD4+ or CD8+ T cells sorted from blood, taken in a trial of the OX40 agonist ivuxolimab. The receptors here all came from an adult with an advanced solid tumor such as melanoma, head and neck, liver or kidney cancer.

The genes are TRBV6-4 and TRBJ2-2; 7 bases align to TRBD1. In germline, CDR1 is MRHNA, CDR2 SNTAGT. The ends lost 8 bases at V and 5 bases at J; junction bases unmatched: 5. The CDR3 spans 13 residues. CDR3 bases: TGTGCCAGCCAGGGACAGCCGACCGGGGAGCTGTTTTTT. Translation gives CASQGQPTGELFF.

The rearrangement links TRBV11-3 to TRBJ2-3; D is ambiguous. The CDR3 contains 14 residues. V gave up 2 bases and J gave up 6 bases, with 12 bases separating them. Germline CDR1 is SGHNT and CDR2 is YENEEA. The CDR3 is CASSLSYRWDTQYF. The CDR3 DNA follows: TGTGCCAGCAGCTTAAGCTACCGATGGGATACGCAGTATTTT.

The V gene is TRBV5-1, the J gene TRBJ1-3, with D possibly TRBD1 on 5 matching bases. Germline V gene sequence: CDR1 SGHRS, CDR2 YFSETQ. This CDR3 region has 15 residues. The V gene lost 5 bases and the J gene lost 0 bases, with 12 bases spanning the gap. The CDR3 protein is CASSLDRSSGNTIYF. CDR3 DNA sequence: TGCGCCAGCAGTCTAGACAGAAGCTCTGGAAACACCATATATTTT.

The chain carries TRBV7-8 and TRBJ2-1, with D perhaps TRBD1 (6 bases). Trimming pared 1 base from V and 7 bases from J, leaving 11 bases between. Germline-derived CDR1 and CDR2 are SGHVS and FQNEAQ. The CDR3 is 14 residues long. The CDR3 loop is CASSLVRTDNEQFF. The CDR3 nucleotides are TGTGCCAGCAGCTTAGTTAGGACAGATAATGAGCAGTTCTTC.

This clone was counted a single time. This sequence joins TRBV28 and TRBJ2-7; tentatively, D is TRBD1 (6 bases). The CDR3 is 15 residues long. V shed 2 bases and J shed 6 bases, with 17 bases lying between them. CDR1 is MDHEN and CDR2 is SYDVKM in the germline V gene. The CDR3 reads CASSLGGRRSSEQYF. In DNA, the CDR3 is TGTGCCAGCAGTTTAGGGGGCCGGAGGAGTAGCGAGCAGTACTTC.

V and J are TRBV11-2 and TRBJ2-2; TRBD1 matches at 7 bases. The CDR3 has 15 residues. Germline V gene lookup returns CDR1 SGHAT and CDR2 FQNNGV. Losses at the gene ends were 5 bases for V and 5 bases for J; bases not matched to a gene: 8. CDR3 sequence: CASSPQGIITGELFF. CDR3 nucleotides: TGTGCCAGCAGCCCACAGGGGATCATAACCGGGGAGCTGTTTTTT.

V usage is TRBV18 and J usage is TRBJ2-2; unclear D gene. The V end was cut by 0 bases, the J end by 3 bases, with 8 bases between. The V gene's germline CDR1 is KGHSH and CDR2 LQKENI. The CDR3 is 15 amino acids. CDR3 nucleotides: TGTGCCAGCTCACCACCTAGTTCGCACACCGGGGAGCTGTTTTTT. This codes for CASSPPSSHTGELFF.

CDR3 bases: TGTGCCAGTAGAACCAGACAGATGAATCAGCCCCAGCATTTT. Translated: CASRTRQMNQPQHF. The chain has TRBV19 and TRBJ1-5; tentatively, D is TRBD1 (5 bases). CDR1 and CDR2 from the germline V gene are LNHDA and SQIVND (reference sequence). The CDR3 is made up of 14 amino acids. V was trimmed by 6 bases and J by 4 bases, leaving 13 bases between them. The whole variable domain, filled in from reference TRBV19 and TRBJ1-5, reads DGGITQSPKYLFRKEGQNVTLSCEQNLNHDAMYWYRQDPGQGLRLIYYSQIVNDFQKGDIAEGYSVSREKKESFPLTVTSAQKNPTAFYLCASRTRQMNQPQHFGDGTRLSIL.

The genes are TRBV28 and TRBJ2-3, with 8 bases aligning to TRBD2. There are 16 residues in the CDR3. Germline CDR1 and CDR2: MDHEN and SYDVKM. Germline trimming cut 2 bases from V and 0 bases from J; bases unmatched to any gene: 4. The CDR3 loop reads CASSLTLAGSTDTQYF. The CDR3 nucleotides are TGTGCCAGCAGTTTAACTTTAGCGGGGAGCACAGATACGCAGTATTTT. Together with reference TRBV28 and TRBJ2-3, the CDR3 gives the full variable domain: DVKVTQSSRYLVKRTGEKVFLECVQDMDHENMFWYRQDPGLGLRLIYFSYDVKMKEKGDIPEGYSVSREKKERFSLILESASTNQTSMYLCASSLTLAGSTDTQYFGPGTRLTVL.

This clone was observed a few times. The rearrangement links TRBV7-3 to TRBJ1-1, with 8 positions matching TRBD1. Germline V gene sequence: CDR1 SGHTA, CDR2 FQGTGA. V trimming: 6 bases; J trimming: 1 base; junction bases outside the gene matches: 10. The CDR3 runs to 16 residues. The CDR3: CASRPNPTGANTEAFF. The DNA of the CDR3 is TGTGCCAGCAGACCTAACCCGACAGGGGCGAACACTGAAGCTTTCTTT. The entire variable domain, with the rest obtained from reference TRBV7-3 and TRBJ1-1, is as follows: GAGVSQTPSNKVTEKGKYVELRCDPISGHTALYWYRQSLGQGPEFLIYFQGTGAADDSGLPNDRFFAVRPEGSVSTLKIQRTERGDSAVYLCASRPNPTGANTEAFFGQGTRLTVV.

The chain carries TRBV15 and TRBJ2-3; 7 nucleotides agree with TRBD2. Germline V lookup: CDR1 LNHNV, CDR2 YYDKDF (reference sequence). The CDR3 runs 18 residues. After removal of 0 bases from V and 3 bases from J, the junction contained 12 bases not matched to a gene. The CDR3 protein is CATSRDPGGRMSTDTQYF. The DNA of the CDR3 is TGTGCCACCAGCAGAGATCCCGGCGGGAGAATGTCAACAGATACGCAGTATTTT.